This TCR beta chain stems from a study of radiation and T cells in renal cell carcinoma. Time point indicated: blood 2 weeks post-SBRT. Treatment reported: 15 Gy SBRT to primary tumor, nephrectomy 4 weeks later. Method: immunoSEQ multiplex PCR; TCRdb's copy keeps in-frame clones and lacks some. The table includes roughly 130,000 clones, roughly four fifths detected once. The source was blood, collected from a patient whose treatment included radiotherapy and nephrectomy. The TCR sequence derives from a woman aged 60 to 75 with renal cell carcinoma.

The CDR3 DNA reads as TGTGCCAGCAGCCCGTCGGGGACAGTCCGTGGCTACACCTTC. Protein sequence: CASSPSGTVRGYTF. The chain has TRBV5-5 and TRBJ1-2, with TRBD1 identical over 7 bases. The germline V gene has CDR1 SGHKS and CDR2 YYEKEE (reference sequence). The V segment lost 4 bases and the J segment 7 bases; nucleotides outside the gene matches: 10. The CDR3 covers 14 residues.